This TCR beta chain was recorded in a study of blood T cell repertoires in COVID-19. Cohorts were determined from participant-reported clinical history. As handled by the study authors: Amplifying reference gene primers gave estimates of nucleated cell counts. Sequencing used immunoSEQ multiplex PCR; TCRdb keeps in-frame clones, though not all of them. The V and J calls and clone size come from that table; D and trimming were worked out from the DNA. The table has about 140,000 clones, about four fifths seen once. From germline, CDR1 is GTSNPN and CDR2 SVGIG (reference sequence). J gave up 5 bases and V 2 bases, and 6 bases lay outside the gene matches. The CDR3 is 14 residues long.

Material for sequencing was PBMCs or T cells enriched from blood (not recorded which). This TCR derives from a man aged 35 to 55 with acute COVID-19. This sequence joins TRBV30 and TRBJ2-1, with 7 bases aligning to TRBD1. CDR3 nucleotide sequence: TGTGCCTGGAGTCCGACAGGGCCCCACAATGAGCAGTTCTTC. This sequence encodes CAWSPTGPHNEQFF.